Only one count was recorded for the clone carrying this T cell receptor (beta chain). Looked up from germline, CDR1 is MNHEY and CDR2 is SVGAGI. The junction had 5 bases not matched to a gene; V was cut back by 7 bases and J by 0 bases. The CDR3 totals 15 residues. Primers: 60 Vbeta forward and 13 Jbeta reverse. Clones were sequenced by immunoSEQ multiplex PCR, and TCRdb holds only the in-frame ones, with some missing. The data hold around 170,000 clones, with approximately 80% observed a single time. This sample was taken from a study of cytomegalovirus exposure and HLA in healthy donors. Source material: PBMCs. The sequence was collected from a girl aged 10 to 17 in good health and CMV-seropositive. The genes are TRBV6-5 and TRBJ2-3; 9 bases fit TRBD1. The CDR3 loop reads CASKNDRGSTDTQYF. The CDR3 nucleotides are TGTGCCAGCAAAAACGACAGGGGGAGCACAGATACGCAGTATTTT.